Given below is one TCR beta chain in context. The antigen it recognizes is unknown. It has no much larger one-base neighbor in the sample; base qualities were not kept. Libraries were built with the immunoSEQ multiplex PCR assay. For the original study's pipeline: A statistical classification framework was built for diagnosing cytomegalovirus status from the catalog of TCR beta chain sequences. TCRdb carries this immuneACCESS record with in-frame sequences only. Its versions omit some clonotypes, under half of them owing to an unresolved V gene in the studies checked, with the rest unexplained. V and J calls and clone size follow that table, whereas D and trimming were derived from the DNA. A total of 110,000 or so clones appear in this sample, about nine tenths of them only once. The ten largest clones capture less than 4.5% of the sample. The sample is drawn from a study of cytomegalovirus exposure and HLA in healthy donors (dated by TCRdb to the late 2010s). Background for the entire study: A later analysis indicated that the 95 to 150 validation repertoires were generated on the platform also employed for the 700 or so repertoires of the first cohort. To predict cytomegalovirus infection status, the study combined high-throughput TCR immunosequencing, statistical association of individual TCRs with disease status, and machine learning. The aim of the study was to test whether cataloging public T cell receptors could identify signatures of past pathogen exposure. Along with the approximately 700-subject first cohort, a separate validation cohort of 120 different subjects was used. Broad study findings and their caveats: Cytomegalovirus status was reported to be diagnosed by the classifier with high specificity and sensitivity in both the original and validation cohorts. A later analysis lacked HLA typing for the validation cohort, so it scored co-occurrence in that cohort across all 120 repertoires. The study gave a list of about 170 TCR beta chains associated with cytomegalovirus. The authors suggested that the approach could potentially be generalized to other disease states and immunological phenotypes. Most TCR sequences were observed very rarely across donors, whereas some public TCRs were present in many individuals. A few of the identified cytomegalovirus-associated TCR beta chains were confirmed in vitro to be specific for cytomegalovirus antigens. Of the cluster scores, about 94% were above 0 in a later analysis, which found that TCRs clustered in the first cohort also tended to co-occur in the 90 to 150 validation repertoires.

The donors belonged to the validation cohort of around 110 subjects, which was separate from the roughly 700-subject first cohort. Trimmed from V: 4 bases; trimmed from J: 2 bases; junction bases lacking a gene match: 7. Sequences MNHEY (CDR1) and SMNVEV (CDR2) are obtained from the germline V gene (reference sequence). From the cysteine through the phenylalanine, the CDR3 covers 16 amino acids. CDR3 DNA only is kept here, 48 bases in frame from base 1. The origin of this receptor is a young man in good health and CMV-seropositive. Sequencing used PBMCs. This receptor chain uses TRBV27 and TRBJ2-1, with TRBD2 matching 8 junction bases. The bases read TGTGCCAGCAGTTCCGCCGGGACTAGTGCCTACAATGAGCAGTTCTTC. This yields the protein CASSSAGTSAYNEQFF.